This entry features one T cell receptor (beta chain) sequence. The sample originates from a study of technical replicates of blood from several donors. Some clones are missing from TCRdb's copy, which holds only in-frame ones; the method was immunoSEQ multiplex PCR. The sample has tens of thousands of clones, 90% seen once. CDR1 is SGHTA and CDR2 is FQGNSA in the germline V gene. V was pared by 5 bases and J by 5 bases, with 11 bases of the junction left unmatched. The CDR3 covers 15 residues. The sample was PBMCs. This chain links TRBV7-2 with TRBJ2-5, with TRBD2 matching 7 bases. The source is a human donor in good health. Some clones in this sample may be carry-over from other donors' samples. The CDR3 protein is CASSDLGGNWETQYF. The DNA of the CDR3 is TGTGCCAGCAGCGATTTGGGGGGGAATTGGGAGACCCAGTACTTC.